This TCR beta chain was observed in a study of response to subunit inactivated influenza vaccine. Study-wide results and caveats: With each seasonal influenza vaccination, the authors suggested, few new T cells are recruited.

This clonotype has a handful of counts. What it recognizes is unknown. TCRdb reprocessed the RT-PCR reads with MiXCR, giving one entry per CDR3 protein. The profile covers about 580,000 distinct CDR3 sequences, with 14% appearing a single time and 11% taken by the ten largest. Germline CDR1 KGHDR, CDR2 SFDVKD. Trimming shortened V by 9 bases and J by 3 bases, and 14 bases separated the two germline ends. The CDR3 has 13 amino acids. Sequencing was performed on PBMCs from blood, taken approximately 12 days after vaccination. This receptor was obtained from a man aged 50 to 59 who received an inactivated influenza vaccine. The V call is TRBV24-1, the J call TRBJ2-7; D may match TRBD1 or TRBD2 (7 bases each). CDR3 amino acids: CATGRGLCYEQYF. The CDR3, as DNA: TGTGCCACCGGGAGGGGGCTTTGCTACGAGCAGTACTTC.